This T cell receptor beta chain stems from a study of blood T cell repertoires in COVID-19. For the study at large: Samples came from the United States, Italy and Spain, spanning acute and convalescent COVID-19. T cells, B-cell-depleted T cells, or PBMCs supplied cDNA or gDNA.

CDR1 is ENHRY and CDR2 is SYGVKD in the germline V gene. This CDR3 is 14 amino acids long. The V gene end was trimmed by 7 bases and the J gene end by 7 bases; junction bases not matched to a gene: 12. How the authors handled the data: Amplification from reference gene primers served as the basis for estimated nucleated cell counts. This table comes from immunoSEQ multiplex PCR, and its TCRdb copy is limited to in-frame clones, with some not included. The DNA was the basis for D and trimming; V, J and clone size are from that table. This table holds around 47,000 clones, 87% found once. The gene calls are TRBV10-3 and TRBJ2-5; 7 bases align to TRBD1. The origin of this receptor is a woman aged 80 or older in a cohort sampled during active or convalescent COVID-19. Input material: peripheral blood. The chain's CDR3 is CAIKRQGRDATQYF. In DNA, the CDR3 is TGTGCCATCAAGCGACAGGGTCGCGATGCGACCCAGTACTTC.